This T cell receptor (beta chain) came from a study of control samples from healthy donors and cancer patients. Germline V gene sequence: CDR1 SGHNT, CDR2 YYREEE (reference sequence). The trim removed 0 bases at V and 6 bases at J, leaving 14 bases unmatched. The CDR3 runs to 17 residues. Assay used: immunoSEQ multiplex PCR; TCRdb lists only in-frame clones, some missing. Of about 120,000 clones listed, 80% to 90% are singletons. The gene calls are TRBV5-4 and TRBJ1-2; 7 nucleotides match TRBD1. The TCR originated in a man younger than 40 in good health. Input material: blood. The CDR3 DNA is TGTGCCAGCAGCTTGGCATCGGTCCAAGGACAGGTCCATGGCTACACCTTC. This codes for CASSLASVQGQVHGYTF.